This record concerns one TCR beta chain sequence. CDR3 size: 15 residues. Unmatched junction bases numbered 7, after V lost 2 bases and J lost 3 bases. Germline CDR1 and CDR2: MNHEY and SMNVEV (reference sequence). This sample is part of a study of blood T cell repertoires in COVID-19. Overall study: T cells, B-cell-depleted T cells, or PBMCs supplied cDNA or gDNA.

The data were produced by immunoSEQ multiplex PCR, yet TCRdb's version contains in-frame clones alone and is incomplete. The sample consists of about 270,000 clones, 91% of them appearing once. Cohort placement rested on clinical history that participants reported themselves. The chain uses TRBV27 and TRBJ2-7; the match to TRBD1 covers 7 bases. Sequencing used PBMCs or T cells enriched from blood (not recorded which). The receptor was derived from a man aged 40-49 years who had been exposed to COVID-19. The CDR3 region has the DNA TGTGCCAGCAGTTTACAGGGGGTCGGATTCTACGAGCAGTACTTC. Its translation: CASSLQGVGFYEQYF.